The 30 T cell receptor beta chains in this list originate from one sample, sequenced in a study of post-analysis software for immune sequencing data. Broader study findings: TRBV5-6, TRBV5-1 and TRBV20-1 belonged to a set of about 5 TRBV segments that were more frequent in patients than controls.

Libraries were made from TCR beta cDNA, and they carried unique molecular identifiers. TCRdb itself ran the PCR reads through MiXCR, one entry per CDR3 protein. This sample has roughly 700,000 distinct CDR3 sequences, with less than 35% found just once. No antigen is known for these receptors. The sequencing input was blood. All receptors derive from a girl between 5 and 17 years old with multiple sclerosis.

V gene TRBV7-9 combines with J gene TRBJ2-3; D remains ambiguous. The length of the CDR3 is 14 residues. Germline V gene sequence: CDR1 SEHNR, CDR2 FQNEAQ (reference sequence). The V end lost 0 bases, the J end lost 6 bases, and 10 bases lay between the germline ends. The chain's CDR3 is CASSLALQHDTQYF. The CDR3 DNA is TGTGCCAGCAGCTTAGCGCTACAACATGATACGCAGTATTTT.

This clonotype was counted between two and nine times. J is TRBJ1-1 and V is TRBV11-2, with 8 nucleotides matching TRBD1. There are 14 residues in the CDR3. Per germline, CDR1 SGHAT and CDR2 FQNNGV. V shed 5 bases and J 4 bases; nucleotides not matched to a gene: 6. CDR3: CASSRGTGVTEAFF. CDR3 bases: TGTGCCAGCAGCCGAGGGACAGGCGTCACTGAAGCTTTCTTT. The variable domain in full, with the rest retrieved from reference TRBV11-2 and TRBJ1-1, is EAGVAQSPRYKIIEKRQSVAFWCNPISGHATLYWYQQILGQGPKLLIQFQNNGVVDDSQLPKDRFSAERLKGVDSTLKIQPAKLEDSAVYLCASSRGTGVTEAFFGQGTRLTVV.

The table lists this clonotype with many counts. The CDR3 nucleotides are TGTGCCACCCAAGTGTCCCCACCTCCTGACGAGCAGTACTTC. Its translation: CATQVSPPPDEQYF. The chain has TRBV6-4 and TRBJ2-7, with D uncertain. Between the trimmed V and J ends, which lost 10 bases and 5 bases, there was a span of 21 bases. CDR1 and CDR2 (germline): MRHNA, SNTAGT. This CDR3 is 14 amino acids long.

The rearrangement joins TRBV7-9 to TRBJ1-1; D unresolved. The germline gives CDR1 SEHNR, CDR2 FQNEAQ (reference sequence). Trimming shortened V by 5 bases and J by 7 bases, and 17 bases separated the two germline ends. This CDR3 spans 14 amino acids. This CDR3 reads CASSDPLPKIEAFF. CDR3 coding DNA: TGTGCCAGCAGCGACCCCCTTCCGAAGATTGAAGCTTTCTTT.

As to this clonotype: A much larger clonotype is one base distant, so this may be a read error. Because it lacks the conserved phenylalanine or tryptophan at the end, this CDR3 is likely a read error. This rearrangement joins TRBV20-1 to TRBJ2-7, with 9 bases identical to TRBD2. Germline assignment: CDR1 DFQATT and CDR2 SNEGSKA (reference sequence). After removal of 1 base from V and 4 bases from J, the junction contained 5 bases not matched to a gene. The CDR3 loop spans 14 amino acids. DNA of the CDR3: TGCAGTGCTAGAGGTGGTAGCGGGGGTTACGAGCAGTACTGC. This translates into CSARGGSGGYEQYC.

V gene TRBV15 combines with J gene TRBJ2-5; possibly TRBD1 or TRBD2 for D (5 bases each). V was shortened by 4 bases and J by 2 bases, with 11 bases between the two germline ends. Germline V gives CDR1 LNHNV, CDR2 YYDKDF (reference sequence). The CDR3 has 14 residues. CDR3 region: CATSMGVAQETQYF. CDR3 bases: TGTGCCACCAGCATGGGGGTGGCTCAAGAGACCCAGTACTTC.

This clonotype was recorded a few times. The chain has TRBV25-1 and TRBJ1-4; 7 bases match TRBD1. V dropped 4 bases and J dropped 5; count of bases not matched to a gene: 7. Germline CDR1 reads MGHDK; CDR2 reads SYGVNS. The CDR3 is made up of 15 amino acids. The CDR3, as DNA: TGTGCCAGCAGTGCGCGACAGGGTAGGAATGAAAAACTGTTTTTT. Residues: CASSARQGRNEKLFF.

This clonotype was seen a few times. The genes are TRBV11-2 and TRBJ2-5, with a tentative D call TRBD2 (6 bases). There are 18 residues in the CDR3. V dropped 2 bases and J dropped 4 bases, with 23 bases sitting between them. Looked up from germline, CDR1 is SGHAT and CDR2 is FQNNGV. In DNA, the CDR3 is TGTGCCAGCAGCTTACTTCCAAGAGACGGGGGTCTGGGAGAGACCCAGTACTTC. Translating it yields CASSLLPRDGGLGETQYF. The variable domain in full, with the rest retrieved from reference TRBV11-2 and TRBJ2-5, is EAGVAQSPRYKIIEKRQSVAFWCNPISGHATLYWYQQILGQGPKLLIQFQNNGVVDDSQLPKDRFSAERLKGVDSTLKIQPAKLEDSAVYLCASSLLPRDGGLGETQYFGPGTRLLVL.

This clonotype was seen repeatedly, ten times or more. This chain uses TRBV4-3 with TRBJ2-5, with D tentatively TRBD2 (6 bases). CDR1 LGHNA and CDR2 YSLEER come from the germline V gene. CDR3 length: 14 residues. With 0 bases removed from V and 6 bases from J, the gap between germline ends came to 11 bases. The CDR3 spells CASSQDPAGKTQYF. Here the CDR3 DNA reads TGCGCCAGCAGCCAAGACCCCGCGGGAAAGACCCAGTACTTC.

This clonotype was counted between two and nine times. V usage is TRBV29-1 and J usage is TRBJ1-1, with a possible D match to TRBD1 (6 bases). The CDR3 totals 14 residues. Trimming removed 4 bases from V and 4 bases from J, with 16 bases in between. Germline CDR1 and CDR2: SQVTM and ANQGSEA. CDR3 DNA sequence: TGCAGCGTTGTTCTAGGGGGATGGTCCACTGAAGCTTTCTTT. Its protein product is CSVVLGGWSTEAFF.

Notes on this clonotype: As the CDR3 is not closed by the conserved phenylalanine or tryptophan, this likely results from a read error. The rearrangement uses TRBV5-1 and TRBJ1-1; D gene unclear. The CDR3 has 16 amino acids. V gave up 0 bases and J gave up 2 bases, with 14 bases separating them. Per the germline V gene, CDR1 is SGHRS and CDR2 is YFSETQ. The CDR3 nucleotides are TGCGCCAGCAGCTTGGGGACGGCCCAGAGTAACACTGAAGCTTTCTGT. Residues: CASSLGTAQSNTEAFC.

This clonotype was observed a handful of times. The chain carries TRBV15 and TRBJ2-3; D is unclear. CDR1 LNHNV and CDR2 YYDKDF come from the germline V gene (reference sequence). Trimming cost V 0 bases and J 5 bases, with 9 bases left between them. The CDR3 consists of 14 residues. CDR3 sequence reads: CATSREWERDTQYF. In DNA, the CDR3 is TGTGCCACCAGCAGAGAATGGGAACGAGATACGCAGTATTTT.

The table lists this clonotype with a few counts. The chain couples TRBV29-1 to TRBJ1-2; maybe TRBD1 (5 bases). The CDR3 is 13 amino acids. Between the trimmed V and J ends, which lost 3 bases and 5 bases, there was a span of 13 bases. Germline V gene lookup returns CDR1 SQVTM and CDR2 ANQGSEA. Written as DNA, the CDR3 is TGCAGCGTTGACGGGGCAGGATCATATGGCTACACCTTC. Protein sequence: CSVDGAGSYGYTF.

Written as DNA, the CDR3 is TGTGCCAGCAGGGACTGGGGGGAAGAGACCCAGTACTTC. Protein product: CASRDWGEETQYF. The chain joins TRBV7-2 to TRBJ2-5; D may be TRBD2 (6 bases). Between the trimmed V and J ends, which lost 6 bases and 3 bases, there was a span of 11 bases. The CDR3 is 13 residues long. From germline, CDR1 is SGHTA and CDR2 FQGNSA.

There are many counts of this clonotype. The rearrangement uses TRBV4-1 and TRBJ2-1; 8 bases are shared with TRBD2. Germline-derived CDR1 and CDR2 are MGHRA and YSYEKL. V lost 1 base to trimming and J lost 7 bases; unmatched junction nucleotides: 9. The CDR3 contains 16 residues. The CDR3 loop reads CASSQVSGGAWNEQFF. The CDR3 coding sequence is TGCGCCAGCAGCCAAGTCTCCGGGGGGGCCTGGAATGAGCAGTTCTTC.

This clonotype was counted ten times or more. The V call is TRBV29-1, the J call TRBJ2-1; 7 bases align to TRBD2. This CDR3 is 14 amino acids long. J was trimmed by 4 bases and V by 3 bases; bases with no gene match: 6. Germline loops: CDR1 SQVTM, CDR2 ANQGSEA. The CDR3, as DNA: TGCAGCGTTGATGGCGGGAGAGATTACAATGAGCAGTTCTTC. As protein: CSVDGGRDYNEQFF.

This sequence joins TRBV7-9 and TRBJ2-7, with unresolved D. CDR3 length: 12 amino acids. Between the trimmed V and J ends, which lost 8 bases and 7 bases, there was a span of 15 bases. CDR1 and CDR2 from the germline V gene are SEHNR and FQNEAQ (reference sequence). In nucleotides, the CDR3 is TGTGCCAGCGTCAATGGGGTCGGGGAGCAGTACTTC. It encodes CASVNGVGEQYF.

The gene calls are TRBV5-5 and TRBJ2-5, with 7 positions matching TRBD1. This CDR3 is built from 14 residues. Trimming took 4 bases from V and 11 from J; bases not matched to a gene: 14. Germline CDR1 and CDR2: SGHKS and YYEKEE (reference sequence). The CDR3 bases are TGTGCCAGCAGCCCTATGTCAGGGGGATATGAGCAGTACTTC. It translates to CASSPMSGGYEQYF.

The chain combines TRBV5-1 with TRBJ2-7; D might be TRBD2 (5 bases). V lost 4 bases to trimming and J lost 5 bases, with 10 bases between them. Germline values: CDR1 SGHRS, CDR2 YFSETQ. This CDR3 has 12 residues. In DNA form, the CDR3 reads TGCGCCAGCAGCCTACTAGACAACGAGCAGTACTTC. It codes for CASSLLDNEQYF.

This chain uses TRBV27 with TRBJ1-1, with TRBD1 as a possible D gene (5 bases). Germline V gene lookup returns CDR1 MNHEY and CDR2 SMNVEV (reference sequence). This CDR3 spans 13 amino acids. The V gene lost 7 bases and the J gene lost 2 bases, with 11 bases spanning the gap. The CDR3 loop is CASTPDSNTEAFF. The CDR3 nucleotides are TGTGCCAGCACCCCTGACAGTAACACTGAAGCTTTCTTT.

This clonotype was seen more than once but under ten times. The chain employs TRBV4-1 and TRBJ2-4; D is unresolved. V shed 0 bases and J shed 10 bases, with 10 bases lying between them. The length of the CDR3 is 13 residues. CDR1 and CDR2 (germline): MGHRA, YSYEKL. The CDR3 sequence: CASSQDPFKIQYF. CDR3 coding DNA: TGCGCCAGCAGCCAAGACCCTTTTAAAATTCAGTACTTC.

The chain's CDR3 is CASGQVADTQYF. The CDR3 region has the DNA TGTGCCAGCGGACAAGTGGCAGATACGCAGTATTTT. This chain joins TRBV6-2 or TRBV6-3 and TRBJ2-3; weak D call: TRBD1 (5 bases). The V and J ends lost 8 bases and 4 bases respectively, with 10 bases between them. Germline V CDR1 and CDR2: MNHEY, SVGEGT. The CDR3 runs to 12 residues.

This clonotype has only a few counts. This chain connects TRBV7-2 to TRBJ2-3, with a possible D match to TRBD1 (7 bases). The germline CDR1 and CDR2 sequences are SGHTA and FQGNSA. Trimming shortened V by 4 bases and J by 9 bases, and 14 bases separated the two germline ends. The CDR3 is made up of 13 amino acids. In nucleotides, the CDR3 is TGTGCCAGCAGCTGGGGGGACAGCTTGACGCAGTATTTT. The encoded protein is CASSWGDSLTQYF. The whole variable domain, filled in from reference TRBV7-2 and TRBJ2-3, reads GAGVSQSPSNKVTEKGKDVELRCDPISGHTALYWYRQSLGQGLEFLIYFQGNSAPDKSGLPSDRFSAERTGGSVSTLTIQRTQQEDSAVYLCASSWGDSLTQYFGPGTRLTVL.

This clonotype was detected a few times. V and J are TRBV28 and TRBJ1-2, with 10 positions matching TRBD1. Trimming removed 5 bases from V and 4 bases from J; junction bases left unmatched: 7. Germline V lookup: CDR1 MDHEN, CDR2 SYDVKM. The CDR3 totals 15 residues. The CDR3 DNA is TGTGCCAGCAGTCCGCTCGGGACAGGGGTCTATGGCTACACCTTC. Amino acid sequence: CASSPLGTGVYGYTF.

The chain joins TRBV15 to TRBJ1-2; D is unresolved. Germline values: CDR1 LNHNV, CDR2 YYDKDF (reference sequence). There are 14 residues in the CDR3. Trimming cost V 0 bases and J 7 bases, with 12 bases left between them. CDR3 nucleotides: TGTGCCACCAGCAGAGAAGGGCAGTGGGGTGGCTACACCTTC. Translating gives CATSREGQWGGYTF.

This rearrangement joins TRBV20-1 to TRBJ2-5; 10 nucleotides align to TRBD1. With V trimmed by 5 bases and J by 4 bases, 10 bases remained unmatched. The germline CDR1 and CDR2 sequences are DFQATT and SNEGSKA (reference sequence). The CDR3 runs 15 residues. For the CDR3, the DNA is TGCAGTGCTTCCGCCGGGACAGGGGTAGGAGAGACCCAGTACTTC. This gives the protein CSASAGTGVGETQYF.

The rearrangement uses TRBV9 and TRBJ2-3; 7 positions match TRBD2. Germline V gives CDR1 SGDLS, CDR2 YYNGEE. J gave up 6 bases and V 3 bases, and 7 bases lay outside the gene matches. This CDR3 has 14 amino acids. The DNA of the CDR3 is TGTGCCAGCAGCGGGGGGAGGGACTTGGATACGCAGTATTTT. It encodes CASSGGRDLDTQYF.

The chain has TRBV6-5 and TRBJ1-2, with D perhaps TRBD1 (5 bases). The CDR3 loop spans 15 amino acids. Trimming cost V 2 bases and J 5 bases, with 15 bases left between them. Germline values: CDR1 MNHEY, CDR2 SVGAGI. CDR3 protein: CASSYGTERTYGYTF. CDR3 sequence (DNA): TGTGCCAGCAGTTACGGGACCGAACGGACGTATGGCTACACCTTC.

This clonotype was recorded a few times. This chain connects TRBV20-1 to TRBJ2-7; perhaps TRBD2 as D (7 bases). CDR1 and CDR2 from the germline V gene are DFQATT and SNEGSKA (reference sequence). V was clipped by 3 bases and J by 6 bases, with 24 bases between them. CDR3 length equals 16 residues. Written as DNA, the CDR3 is TGCAGTGCTAGTCTCAGGGGCGGGAGTTTCGGGGTCGAGCAGTACTTC. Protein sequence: CSASLRGGSFGVEQYF.

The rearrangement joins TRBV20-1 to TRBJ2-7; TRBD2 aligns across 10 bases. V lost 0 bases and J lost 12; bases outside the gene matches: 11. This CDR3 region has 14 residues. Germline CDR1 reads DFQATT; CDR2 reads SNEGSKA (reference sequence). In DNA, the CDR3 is TGCAGTGCTAGAGATCCCCGGGCTAGCGGGAGAATGTACTTC. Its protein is CSARDPRASGRMYF.